What follows is one T cell receptor beta chain and its context. Its target is unknown. This entry is derived from a study of identical twins. General study points: Out-of-frame alpha sequences common to twins were enriched for low generation probability. Compared with models, monozygotic twins showed more out-of-frame TCR alpha sharing. Analyses of zero insertions could, in part, be confounded by invariant MAIT and iNKT cells.

The junction had 4 bases not matched to a gene; V was cut back by 7 bases and J by 2 bases. Germline V gene lookup returns CDR1 MNHNS and CDR2 SASEGT. The CDR3 consists of 13 residues. A single record per CDR3 protein comes from TCRdb applying MiXCR to the 5' RACE reads. The table has just under 650,000 distinct CDR3 sequences, about 7.1% seen once. This same sample was also taken into another study, of yellow fever vaccine responses in identical twins.

This chain links TRBV6-1 with TRBJ2-7; 8 bases are shared with TRBD1. Sequencing was carried out using PBMCs. The TCR sequence derives from a woman younger than 30 in good health. Here the CDR3 reads CASNRGTAYEQYF. CDR3 coding DNA: TGTGCCAGCAACAGGGGGACAGCCTACGAGCAGTACTTC.